These T cell receptor beta chains were read from a single sample in a study of radiotherapy plus CTLA-4 blockade in lung cancer. TCRdb's copy holds only in-frame clones and misses some; the assay was immunoSEQ multiplex PCR. Counted here are approximately 77,000 clones, roughly 80% occurring once; the ten biggest clones make up about 0.79%. This sample comprised peripheral blood, obtained from a patient treated with radiotherapy plus ipilimumab. These receptors were obtained from a human donor with non-small cell lung cancer who had stable disease on radiotherapy plus ipilimumab. Both conserved end residues are part of each CDR3.

j_gene,v_gene,CDR3aa
TRBJ2-1,TRBV20-1,CSAEQGNEQFF
TRBJ2-5,TRBV5-8,CASSPGGIWTQYF
TRBJ1-1,TRBV11-2,CASSLASYTEAFF
TRBJ1-4,TRBV18,CASSATGAEKLFF
TRBJ2-7,TRBV5-8,CATKAGQGPYEQYF
TRBJ1-1,TRBV5-1,CASSLQSVGTEAFF
TRBJ1-6,TRBV28,CASSRTRTSYNSPLHF
TRBJ1-1,TRBV25-1,CASSDTRGVSRGAFF
TRBJ2-1,TRBV7-2,CASTRSGTTYNEQFF
TRBJ1-2,TRBV25-1,CASRQGARSGYTF
TRBJ1-1,TRBV7-2,CASGPGQVNTEAFF
TRBJ2-1,TRBV18,CASSQGQGWNEQFF
TRBJ2-1,TRBV5-6,CASSPVSGSEQFF
TRBJ2-1,TRBV9,CASSLGGEQFF
TRBJ1-5,TRBV6-6,CASSSGGPPEHF
TRBJ2-5,TRBV5-1,CASSPGLIQETQYF
TRBJ1-5,TRBV4-1,CASSQDHNRMGLNQPQHF
TRBJ2-7,TRBV5-4,CASSLGTGGSYEQYF
TRBJ2-1,TRBV5-6,CASSSTGTGGRWNEQFF
TRBJ1-1,TRBV2,CASSELGFGTEAFF
TRBJ2-7,TRBV5-4,CASSRPKDEQYF
TRBJ2-7,TRBV9,CASSVEAVQSSYEQYF
TRBJ2-7,TRBV9,CASSSSYEQYF
TRBJ1-1,TRBV16,CASSNYPAEAFF
TRBJ2-7,TRBV18,CASSSNNRGEQYF
TRBJ2-1,TRBV9,CASSVGQRGVTYNEQFF
TRBJ2-3,TRBV5-4,CASSPGPGGTQYF
TRBJ1-4,TRBV10-2,CASSESVLGGEKLFF
TRBJ1-5,TRBV10-1,CASSDGQAPTYSNQPQHF
TRBJ2-2,TRBV7-9,CASSLELAGELFF
TRBJ1-5,TRBV28,CASHPGGNQPQHF
TRBJ2-5,TRBV9,CASSVGQGGETQYF
TRBJ2-3,TRBV27,CASRKLAGGGDTQYF
TRBJ1-2,TRBV5-6,CASSPIGSGYTF
TRBJ2-1,TRBV27,CASSPGTSNYNEQFF
TRBJ1-1,TRBV6-1,CASRGQIMNTEAFF
TRBJ2-7,TRBV9,CASSVAPGGAEQYF
TRBJ2-3,TRBV28,CASSLAGGRTDTQYF
TRBJ2-1,TRBV11-1,CASSLVGQPSSYNEQFF
TRBJ1-2,TRBV6-1,CASSEVAALVAYGYTF
TRBJ1-1,TRBV19,CASSIQGARTEAFF
TRBJ2-7,TRBV7-9,CASRSPQGDEQYF
TRBJ2-7,TRBV18,CASSTEGKGTSSYEQYF
TRBJ2-1,TRBV19,CASSKRSGEQFF
TRBJ2-5,TRBV2,CASSERVSTGLAQETQYF
TRBJ1-1,TRBV28,CASSLSDRLNTEAFF
TRBJ2-1,TRBV7-3,CASSSRTSHEQFF
TRBJ1-6,TRBV7-9,CASSTGSGDNSPLHF
TRBJ1-6,TRBV2,CATKDAAYNSPLHF
TRBJ2-5,TRBV9,CASSFTGGETQYF
TRBJ2-4,TRBV10-1,CASSENFGAGNIQYF
TRBJ2-7,TRBV9,CASSVGLAGAGAQYF
TRBJ2-4,TRBV5-1,CASSLDRVGDIQYF
TRBJ2-4,TRBV11-2,CASSLFLRTGGAADIQYF
TRBJ2-7,TRBV9,CASSVAGGVYEQYF
TRBJ2-5,TRBV5-1,CASSGPAGQAGTQYF
TRBJ1-4,TRBV19,CASSPVDGGKLFF